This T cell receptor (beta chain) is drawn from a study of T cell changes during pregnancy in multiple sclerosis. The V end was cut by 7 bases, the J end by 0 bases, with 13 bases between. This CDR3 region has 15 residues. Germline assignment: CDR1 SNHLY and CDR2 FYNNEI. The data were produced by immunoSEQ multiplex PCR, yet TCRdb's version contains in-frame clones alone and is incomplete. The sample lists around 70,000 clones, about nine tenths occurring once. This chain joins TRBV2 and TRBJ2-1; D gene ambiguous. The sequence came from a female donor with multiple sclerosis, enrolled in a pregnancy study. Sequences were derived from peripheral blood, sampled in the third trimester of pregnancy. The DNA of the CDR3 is TGTGCCAGCATGGCCCTCGAAAGCTCCTACAATGAGCAGTTCTTC. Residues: CASMALESSYNEQFF.